These 20 T cell receptor beta chains came from one sample sequenced in a study of T cells after posttransplantation cyclophosphamide. Profiling relied on immunoSEQ multiplex PCR, and the TCRdb table lists in-frame clones only, not all of them. Observed in the sample are roughly 49,000 clones, none of them singletons. The sequenced sample consisted of PBMCs. The source of these receptors is a man in his forties in good health, CMV-negative, and a related stem cell transplant donor.

The table lists this clone with many counts. J is TRBJ1-5 and V is TRBV4-1; 10 positions agree with TRBD1. CDR1 and CDR2 (germline): MGHRA, YSYEKL. The V segment lost 0 bases and the J segment 7 bases; nucleotides outside the gene matches: 3. This CDR3 contains 15 residues. The CDR3 nucleotides are TGCGCCAGCAGCCAAGATGGACAGGGGGAACAGCCCCAGCATTTT. This codes for CASSQDGQGEQPQHF.

This clone occurred many times. The J gene is TRBJ2-2, the V gene TRBV10-3; 12 positions match TRBD2. The CDR3 has 16 amino acids. V lost 5 bases, J lost 4 bases, and 5 bases stayed unmatched. Germline V gene lookup returns CDR1 ENHRY and CDR2 SYGVKD. CDR3 protein: CAISPSGRGSTGELFF. The CDR3 nucleotides are TGTGCCATCAGTCCTAGCGGGAGGGGTAGCACCGGGGAGCTGTTTTTT.

This clone was seen ten or more times. The genes are TRBV2 and TRBJ1-1; 8 bases are a match to TRBD1. V lost 4 bases to trimming and J lost 4 bases; unmatched junction nucleotides: 8. The CDR3 covers 15 residues. The germline V gene encodes CDR1 SNHLY and CDR2 FYNNEI. As DNA, the CDR3 is TGTGCCAGCAGTGGTAACAGGGGGGGTGGCACTGAAGCTTTCTTT. Protein sequence: CASSGNRGGGTEAFF. Combining the CDR3 with reference TRBV2 and TRBJ1-1 gives the whole variable domain EPEVTQTPSHQVTQMGQEVILRCVPISNHLYFYWYRQILGQKVEFLVSFYNNEISEKSEIFDDQFSVERPDGSNFTLKIRSTKLEDSAMYFCASSGNRGGGTEAFFGQGTRLTVV.

The chain couples TRBV28 to TRBJ1-6; tentative D call: TRBD1 (6 bases). V lost 4 bases to trimming and J lost 8 bases, with 30 bases between them. Per the germline V gene, CDR1 is MDHEN and CDR2 is SYDVKM. The CDR3 is made up of 20 amino acids. This CDR3 reads CASSSRDFILETGDYSPLHF. The CDR3 DNA is TGTGCCAGCAGTTCACGCGATTTCATACTTGAGACAGGCGATTATTCACCCCTCCACTTT.

This clone was recorded many times. V usage is TRBV5-6 and J usage is TRBJ2-1, with 7 bases lining up with TRBD1. Trimming cost V 6 bases and J 3 bases; bases outside gene matches: 9. Germline V gives CDR1 SGHDT, CDR2 YYEEEE. The CDR3 consists of 15 residues. The CDR3 bases are TGTGCCAGCACCGTAGACAGGGTGATCTACAATGAGCAGTTCTTC. As protein: CASTVDRVIYNEQFF.

This clone came up many times. The rearrangement links TRBV27 to TRBJ1-2; 10 bases map to TRBD1. Per germline, CDR1 MNHEY and CDR2 SMNVEV (reference sequence). The ends lost 4 bases at V and 1 base at J; junction bases unmatched: 3. The CDR3 is made up of 15 amino acids. CDR3 bases: TGTGCCAGCAGTTGGGGACAGGGGCATAACTATGGCTACACCTTC. This encodes CASSWGQGHNYGYTF.

In its sample, this clone was seen a few times. V gene TRBV18 combines with J gene TRBJ1-6; 7 nucleotides match TRBD1. The CDR3 runs to 14 residues. Trimming removed 3 bases from V and 10 bases from J; junction bases left unmatched: 6. The germline V gene encodes CDR1 KGHSH and CDR2 LQKENI. The CDR3 here is CASSPPGQYSPLHF. Written as DNA, the CDR3 is TGTGCCAGCTCACCGCCGGGACAGTACTCACCCCTCCACTTT.

This clone was counted ten times or more. The chain is built from TRBV29-1 and TRBJ2-2, with a weak D call TRBD1 (5 bases). CDR1 and CDR2 from the germline V gene are SQVTM and ANQGSEA. The CDR3 extends over 13 amino acids. V was shortened by 6 bases and J by 6 bases, with 14 bases between the two germline ends. The CDR3 loop reads CSVGSKGAGELFF. Here the CDR3 DNA reads TGCAGCGTCGGATCGAAAGGGGCCGGGGAGCTGTTTTTT.

This clone occurred many times. This chain links TRBV28 with TRBJ2-3; the D gene is possibly TRBD2 (6 bases). From germline, CDR1 is MDHEN and CDR2 SYDVKM. The CDR3 extends over 17 amino acids. The ends were cut back, 6 bases at V and 1 base at J, with 20 bases in the middle. The CDR3, as DNA: TGTGCCAGCAGCAAACTCCGGGACTCAATACGCACAGATACGCAGTATTTT. The encoded protein is CASSKLRDSIRTDTQYF.

This clone occurred many times. This rearrangement joins TRBV4-1 to TRBJ1-5, with D possibly being TRBD1 (5 bases). The CDR3 covers 14 residues. Germline loops: CDR1 MGHRA, CDR2 YSYEKL. V lost 0 bases and J 7 bases, leaving 10 bases between the germline ends. The CDR3 loop reads CASSQDRVGQPQHF. Written as DNA, the CDR3 is TGCGCCAGCAGCCAAGACAGGGTTGGGCAGCCCCAGCATTTT.

There are many counts of this clone. The chain recombines TRBV6-1 with TRBJ1-5; D unclear. Germline CDR1 and CDR2: MNHNS and SASEGT. There are 14 residues in the CDR3. The V and J ends lost 2 bases and 4 bases respectively, with 9 bases between them. The CDR3 region has the DNA TGTGCCAGCAGTGAAAGGAGCCTAAATCAGCCCCAGCATTTT. It encodes CASSERSLNQPQHF.

This clone was seen ten or more times. The chain employs TRBV15 and TRBJ2-1; D not certain. This CDR3 contains 17 residues. Trimming removed 3 bases at V and 0 bases at J, with 15 bases between. The germline V gene encodes CDR1 LNHNV and CDR2 YYDKDF (reference sequence). CDR3 protein: CATSSPPGDYSYNEQFF. CDR3 bases: TGTGCCACCAGCAGCCCACCCGGAGATTACTCCTACAATGAGCAGTTCTTC. Looking up the rest from reference TRBV15 and TRBJ2-1 gives the full variable domain: DAMVIQNPRYQVTQFGKPVTLSCSQTLNHNVMYWYQQKSSQAPKLLFHYYDKDFNNEADTPDNFQSRRPNTSFCFLDIRSPGLGDTAMYLCATSSPPGDYSYNEQFFGPGTRLTVL.

Ten or more counts support this clone. The chain is built from TRBV2 and TRBJ2-7, with 10 bases matching TRBD2. This CDR3 contains 15 residues. J gave up 6 bases and V 2 bases, and 7 bases lay outside the gene matches. Germline V gene data show CDR1 as SNHLY and CDR2 as FYNNEI. CDR3 DNA sequence: TGTGCCAGCAGTGAACTAGCGGGAGTTCCTGGCGAGCAGTACTTC. This encodes CASSELAGVPGEQYF.

This clone was recorded at least ten times. The rearrangement uses TRBV7-2 and TRBJ2-3; D might be TRBD1 (6 bases). Trimming stripped 5 bases from V and 4 bases from J, with 10 bases between. Germline V CDR1 and CDR2: SGHTA, FQGNSA. This CDR3 is built from 13 residues. In DNA form, the CDR3 reads TGTGCCAGCAGCCCTTGGGGGCCAGATACGCAGTATTTT. It yields the protein CASSPWGPDTQYF.

This clone was detected ten times or more. The rearrangement links TRBV14 to TRBJ1-2; D uncertain. The V gene lost 0 bases and the J gene lost 4 bases, with 15 bases spanning the gap. The CDR3 sequence is 16 residues long. CDR1 SGHDN and CDR2 FVKESK come from the germline V gene. The CDR3: CASSQDFRGLSYGYTF. CDR3 DNA sequence: TGTGCCAGCAGCCAAGATTTCAGAGGGCTCAGCTATGGCTACACCTTC. The full variable domain, with the rest looked up from reference TRBV14 and TRBJ1-2, is EAGVTQFPSHSVIEKGQTVTLRCDPISGHDNLYWYRRVMGKEIKFLLHFVKESKQDESGMPNNRFLAERTGGTYSTLKVQPAELEDSGVYFCASSQDFRGLSYGYTFGSGTRLTVV.

This clone showed up many times. The chain joins TRBV28 to TRBJ2-1; 14 bases agree with TRBD2. Germline V gene data show CDR1 as MDHEN and CDR2 as SYDVKM. The V segment lost 8 bases and the J segment 2 bases; nucleotides outside the gene matches: 5. CDR3 length: 16 residues. CDR3 bases: TGTGCCAGCGAAGGACTAGCGGGAGGAGCCTACAATGAGCAGTTCTTC. Amino acid sequence: CASEGLAGGAYNEQFF.

This clone has at least ten counts. The chain couples TRBV15 to TRBJ2-2, with 10 positions matching TRBD2. V was pared by 2 bases and J by 2 bases, with 5 bases of the junction left unmatched. This CDR3 has 17 residues. Germline CDR1 is LNHNV and CDR2 is YYDKDF (reference sequence). For the CDR3, the DNA is TGTGCCACCAGCAGACCACTAGCGGGGATAAACACCGGGGAGCTGTTTTTT. It specifies CATSRPLAGINTGELFF.

This clone has at least ten counts. V is TRBV7-2 and J is TRBJ1-3; unclear D gene. The CDR3 runs to 14 residues. V was shortened by 10 bases and J by 2 bases, with 15 bases between the two germline ends. From germline, CDR1 is SGHTA and CDR2 FQGNSA. The CDR3 nucleotides are TGTGCCACCTCTCGGTTGCTAGCTGGAAACACCATATATTTT. The encoded protein is CATSRLLAGNTIYF.

At least ten counts were recorded for this clone. V gene TRBV28 combines with J gene TRBJ2-7; TRBD2 matches 12 bases. This CDR3 spans 17 amino acids. The trim removed 5 bases at V and 6 bases at J, leaving 14 bases unmatched. Germline CDR1 and CDR2: MDHEN and SYDVKM. The CDR3: CASSPRGLAGGLGEQYF. In DNA form, the CDR3 reads TGTGCCAGCAGTCCCAGGGGTCTAGCGGGAGGGTTAGGCGAGCAGTACTTC.

At least ten counts were recorded for this clone. This chain connects TRBV25-1 to TRBJ1-3, with TRBD1 as a possible D gene (6 bases). The germline V gene encodes CDR1 MGHDK and CDR2 SYGVNS. V shed 1 base and J shed 5 bases, with 12 bases lying between them. The CDR3 length is 15 residues. The CDR3 here is CASSESRTDRNTIYF. The CDR3 nucleotides read TGTGCCAGCAGTGAATCCCGGACAGATCGAAACACCATATATTTT.